These 17 T cell receptor beta chains were all obtained from the same sample, sequenced in a study of beta chain features in type 1 diabetes. Of the isolated RNA, all was reverse transcribed, and so the sequenced material was expressed TCRB transcripts. Some clones are missing from TCRdb's copy, which holds only in-frame ones; the method was immunoSEQ multiplex PCR. The sample holds 350,000 to 450,000 clones, about 15% seen once. The specimen was naive CD4+ T cells from blood. Receptor source: a man younger than 40 in good health.

The V and J genes are TRBV7-2 and TRBJ2-7; perhaps TRBD2 as D (5 bases). Trimming removed 2 bases at V and 2 bases at J, with 19 bases between. CDR3 size: 17 residues. Germline V gene data show CDR1 as SGHTA and CDR2 as FQGNSA. CDR3 DNA sequence: TGTGCCAGCAGCTTAAGCAGCTCGGGGTTACTAGCCTACGAGCAGTACTTC. Residues: CASSLSSSGLLAYEQYF.

Points on this clone: Other DNA sequences in this sample translate to the same CDR3. The chain uses TRBV7-9 and TRBJ1-2; the D gene is possibly TRBD1 (5 bases). From germline, CDR1 is SEHNR and CDR2 FQNEAQ (reference sequence). Trimming stripped 3 bases from V and 2 bases from J, with 7 bases between. This CDR3 spans 13 amino acids. CDR3 nucleotide sequence: TGTGCCAGCAGCTTGGCAGGGAACTATGGCTACACCTTC. Translated, it gives CASSLAGNYGYTF.

This clone was seen only a few times. This CDR3 reads CASTDTIYEQYV. The CDR3 nucleotides are TGCGCCAGTACGGACACGATCTACGAGCAGTACGTC. The chain links TRBV10-2 to TRBJ2-7; D might be TRBD1 (5 bases). This CDR3 has 12 amino acids. Trimming pared 9 bases from V and 3 bases from J, leaving 12 bases between. Germline lookup yields CDR1 WSHSY and CDR2 SAAADI.

This clone turned up a few times. This chain uses TRBV29-1 with TRBJ1-2, with D tentatively TRBD1 (6 bases). Germline values: CDR1 SQVTM, CDR2 ANQGSEA. This CDR3 contains 14 residues. Trimming stripped 5 bases from V and 4 bases from J, with 17 bases between. DNA of the CDR3: TGCAGCGTTCTCTCAGGGGAGCGCACCTATGGCTACACCTTC. Protein product: CSVLSGERTYGYTF.

CDR3 DNA sequence: TGTGCCACCACAGAGAACACCGGGGAGCTGTTTTTT. Amino acids: CATTENTGELFF. The chain combines TRBV25-1 with TRBJ2-2; D is ambiguous. The CDR3 loop spans 12 amino acids. V was cut by 10 bases and J by 1 base, with 7 bases left in between. From germline, CDR1 is MGHDK and CDR2 SYGVNS.

The V gene is TRBV7-8, the J gene TRBJ2-2; 8 nucleotides align to TRBD1. The V gene end was trimmed by 1 base and the J gene end by 9 bases; junction bases not matched to a gene: 10. Germline V gene lookup returns CDR1 SGHVS and CDR2 FQNEAQ. The CDR3 contains 16 residues. CDR3 bases: TGTGCCAGCAGCTTAGTTGGCAGGGGGCGACCCTGGGAGCTGTTTTTT. Its translation: CASSLVGRGRPWELFF.

The V call is TRBV7-3, the J call TRBJ2-1; tentatively, D is TRBD2 (5 bases). Germline V gene sequence: CDR1 SGHTA, CDR2 FQGTGA. The CDR3 is 14 residues long. The V end was cut by 5 bases, the J end by 5 bases, with 13 bases between. The DNA of the CDR3 is TGTGCCAGCAGCACCCTCACTAGAGACAATGAGCAGTTCTTC. Protein: CASSTLTRDNEQFF.

The rearrangement links TRBV9 to TRBJ1-1; tentatively, D is TRBD1 (6 bases). Germline-derived CDR1 and CDR2 are SGDLS and YYNGEE. The CDR3 covers 15 residues. V was shortened by 1 base and J by 4 bases, with 14 bases between the two germline ends. CDR3 sequence reads: CASSVTGQAGTEAFF. In nucleotides, the CDR3 is TGTGCCAGCAGCGTAACAGGGCAGGCAGGCACTGAAGCTTTCTTT.

This clone has a count of ten or more. The genes are TRBV29-1 and TRBJ2-1, with D maybe TRBD1 (6 bases). Per the germline V gene, CDR1 is SQVTM and CDR2 is ANQGSEA. CDR3 size: 11 residues. CDR3 coding DNA: TGCAGTGGACAGAACTTAAATGAGCAGTTCTTC. Amino acid sequence: CSGQNLNEQFF.

The rearrangement uses TRBV10-3 and TRBJ2-5, with TRBD1 matching 7 bases. The CDR3 is made up of 15 amino acids. V shed 5 bases and J 1 base; nucleotides not matched to a gene: 7. Germline V gene sequence: CDR1 ENHRY, CDR2 SYGVKD. The CDR3 nucleotides read TGTGCCATCAGTCCGACAGGGAGCCTCCAAGAGACCCAGTACTTC. It yields the protein CAISPTGSLQETQYF.

In this sample, this clone turned up a few times. V usage is TRBV9 and J usage is TRBJ1-4; tentative D call: TRBD1 (5 bases). V lost 2 bases to trimming and J lost 3 bases, with 14 bases between them. CDR1 and CDR2 from the germline V gene are SGDLS and YYNGEE. CDR3 length: 16 amino acids. CDR3: CASSVGASGPNEKLFF. In DNA, the CDR3 is TGTGCCAGCAGCGTCGGAGCGTCGGGGCCTAATGAAAAACTGTTTTTT.

The chain combines TRBV10-3 with TRBJ2-3, with 13 bases matching TRBD2. This CDR3 is 17 amino acids long. Trimming at V came to 0 bases and at J to 5 bases, leaving 5 bases not matched to a gene. Germline V gene lookup returns CDR1 ENHRY and CDR2 SYGVKD. DNA for the CDR3: TGTGCCATCAGTGAGTCCAGACTAGCGGGGGGTGGAGATACGCAGTATTTT. Translated, it gives CAISESRLAGGGDTQYF.

This clone was counted only a few times. The chain joins TRBV10-3 to TRBJ2-3; 8 bases match TRBD1. This CDR3 contains 14 residues. V shed 5 bases and J 1 base; nucleotides not matched to a gene: 2. From germline, CDR1 is ENHRY and CDR2 SYGVKD. In DNA, the CDR3 is TGTGCCATCAGTCAGGGGGCCCGCACAGATACGCAGTATTTT. This encodes CAISQGARTDTQYF.

Worth noting for this clone: Other DNA sequences in the same sample also yield this CDR3. This chain uses TRBV25-1 with TRBJ1-2; no reliable D call. This CDR3 region has 11 residues. The V and J ends lost 2 bases and 7 bases respectively, with 5 bases between them. Germline V lookup: CDR1 MGHDK, CDR2 SYGVNS. Written as DNA, the CDR3 is TGTGCCAGCAGTGAAGGATCTGGCTACACCTTC. Encoded protein: CASSEGSGYTF.

This clone showed up just a few times. The J gene is TRBJ2-7, the V gene TRBV7-2; D gene uncertain. Trimming took 5 bases from V and 3 from J, leaving 11 bases between them. CDR3 length: 13 residues. CDR1 and CDR2 (germline): SGHTA, FQGNSA. Here the CDR3 DNA reads TGTGCCAGCAGCATAACGGGCCGCTACGAGCAGTACTTC. Its protein is CASSITGRYEQYF.

This clone was seen more than once but under ten times. V usage is TRBV5-6 and J usage is TRBJ2-1; TRBD2 aligns across 7 bases. CDR3 length equals 13 residues. The V and J ends lost 4 bases and 9 bases, in that order; junction bases with no gene match: 7. Looked up from germline, CDR1 is SGHDT and CDR2 is YYEEEE. As DNA, the CDR3 is TGTGCCAGCAGCCTGACTACTAGCGTTGAGCAGTTCTTC. Its protein is CASSLTTSVEQFF. The whole variable domain, remainder taken from reference TRBV5-6 and TRBJ2-1, is DAGVTQSPTHLIKTRGQQVTLRCSPKSGHDTVSWYQQALGQGPQFIFQYYEEEERQRGNFPDRFSGHQFPNYSSELNVNALLLGDSALYLCASSLTTSVEQFFGPGTRLTVL.

J is TRBJ2-6 and V is TRBV14; D is uncertain. Germline loops: CDR1 SGHDN, CDR2 FVKESK. This CDR3 comprises 14 residues. V was clipped by 4 bases and J by 4 bases, with 8 bases between them. The CDR3 sequence is CASSLARGANVLTF. As DNA, the CDR3 is TGTGCCAGCAGCCTTGCGAGGGGGGCCAACGTCCTGACTTTC.